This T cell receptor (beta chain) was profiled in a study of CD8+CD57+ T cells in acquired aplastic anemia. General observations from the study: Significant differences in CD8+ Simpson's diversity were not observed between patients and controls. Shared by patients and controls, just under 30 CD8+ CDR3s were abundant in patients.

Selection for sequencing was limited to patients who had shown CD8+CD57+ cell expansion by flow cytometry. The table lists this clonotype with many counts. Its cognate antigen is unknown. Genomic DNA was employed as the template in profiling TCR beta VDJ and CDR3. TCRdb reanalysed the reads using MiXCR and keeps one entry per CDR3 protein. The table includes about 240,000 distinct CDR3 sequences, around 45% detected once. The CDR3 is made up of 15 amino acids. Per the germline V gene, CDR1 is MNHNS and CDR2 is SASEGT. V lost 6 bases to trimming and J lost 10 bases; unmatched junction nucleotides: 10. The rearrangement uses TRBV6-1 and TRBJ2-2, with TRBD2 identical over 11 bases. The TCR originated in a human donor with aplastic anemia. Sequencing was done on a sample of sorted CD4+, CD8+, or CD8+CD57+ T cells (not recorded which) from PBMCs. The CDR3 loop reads CASSPLSSGGMELFF. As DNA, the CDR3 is TGTGCCAGCAGCCCCCTCTCTAGCGGGGGGATGGAGCTGTTTTTT.